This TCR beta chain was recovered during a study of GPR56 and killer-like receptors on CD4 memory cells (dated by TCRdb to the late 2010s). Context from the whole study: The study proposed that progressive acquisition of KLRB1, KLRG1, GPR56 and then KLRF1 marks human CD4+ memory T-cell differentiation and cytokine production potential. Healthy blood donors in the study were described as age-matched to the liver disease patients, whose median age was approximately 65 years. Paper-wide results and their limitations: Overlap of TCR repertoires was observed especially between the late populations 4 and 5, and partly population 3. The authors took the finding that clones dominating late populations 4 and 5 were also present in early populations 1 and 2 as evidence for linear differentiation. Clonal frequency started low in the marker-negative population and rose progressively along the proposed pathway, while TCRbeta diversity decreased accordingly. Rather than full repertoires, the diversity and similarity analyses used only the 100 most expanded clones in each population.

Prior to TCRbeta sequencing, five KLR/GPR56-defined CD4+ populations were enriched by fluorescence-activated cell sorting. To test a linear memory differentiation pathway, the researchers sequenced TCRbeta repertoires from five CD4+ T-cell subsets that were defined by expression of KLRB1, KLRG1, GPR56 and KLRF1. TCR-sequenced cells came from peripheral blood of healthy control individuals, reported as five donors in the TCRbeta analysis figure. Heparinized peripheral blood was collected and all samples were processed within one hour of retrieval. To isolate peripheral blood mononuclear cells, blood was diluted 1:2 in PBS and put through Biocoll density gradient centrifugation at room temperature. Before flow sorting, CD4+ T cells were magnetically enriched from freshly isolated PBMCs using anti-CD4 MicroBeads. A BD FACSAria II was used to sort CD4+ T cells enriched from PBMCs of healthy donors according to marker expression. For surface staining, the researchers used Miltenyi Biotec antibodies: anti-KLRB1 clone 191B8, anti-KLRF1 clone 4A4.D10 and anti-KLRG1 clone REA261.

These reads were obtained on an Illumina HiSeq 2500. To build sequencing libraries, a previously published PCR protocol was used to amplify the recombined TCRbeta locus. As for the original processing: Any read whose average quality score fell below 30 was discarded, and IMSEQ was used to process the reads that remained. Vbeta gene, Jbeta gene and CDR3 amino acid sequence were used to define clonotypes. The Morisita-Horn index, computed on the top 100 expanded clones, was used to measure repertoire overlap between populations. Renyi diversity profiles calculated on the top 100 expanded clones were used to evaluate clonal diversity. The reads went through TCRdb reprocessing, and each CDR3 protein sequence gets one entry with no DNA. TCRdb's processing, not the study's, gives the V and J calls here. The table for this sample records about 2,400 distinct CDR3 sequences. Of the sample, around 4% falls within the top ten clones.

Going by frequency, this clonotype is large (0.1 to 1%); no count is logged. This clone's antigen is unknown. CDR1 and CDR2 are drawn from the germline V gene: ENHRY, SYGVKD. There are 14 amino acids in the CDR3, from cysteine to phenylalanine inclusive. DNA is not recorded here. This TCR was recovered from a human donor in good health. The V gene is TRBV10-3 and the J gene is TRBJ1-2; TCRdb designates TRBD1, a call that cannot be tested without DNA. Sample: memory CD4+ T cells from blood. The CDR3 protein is CAISERGQNYGYTF.